This T cell receptor (beta chain) was documented in a study of blood T cell repertoires in COVID-19. Study as a whole: Researchers got acute and convalescent COVID-19 samples from the United States, Italy and Spain.

Original methodology: Counts of nucleated cells, estimated from reference gene primer amplification, were obtained. Some clones are missing from TCRdb's copy, which holds only in-frame ones; the method was immunoSEQ multiplex PCR. V and J calls and clone size are as listed in that table; D and trimming were resolved from the DNA. The sample includes over 200,000 clones, approximately 90% of them seen just once. The CDR3 runs to 12 residues. V lost 4 bases to trimming and J lost 12 bases, with 12 bases between them. This chain connects TRBV12-3 or TRBV12-4 to TRBJ2-2, with TRBD2 as a possible D gene (5 bases). Source material: peripheral blood. This clonotype was obtained from a man in his fifties or sixties with COVID-19, enrolled during active disease. CDR3 bases: TGTGCCAGCAGTTCGGGAAGGGCAAAGCTGTTTTTT. Amino acid sequence: CASSSGRAKLFF.